This TCR beta chain emerged from a study of untreated major depressive disorder. Broader study findings: Compared with controls, depressed patients showed more TRBV05-01 (Vbeta 5.1) usage in CD4+ T cells. TRBV25-01 and TRBV02-01 usage differences were not statistically significant. In every subject, the five largest TRBV05-01 clones were private.

Germline V lookup: CDR1 SGHVS, CDR2 FNYEAQ. The V end was cut by 1 base, the J end by 7 bases, with 4 bases between. The CDR3 consists of 11 residues. Only in-frame clones appear in the TCRdb table, and some are missing; sequencing was by immunoSEQ multiplex PCR. Seen here are just over 20,000 clones, approximately 92% observed once, and the top ten hold approximately 0.32%. Notes on this clone: Its antigen remains unidentified.

The origin of this receptor is a man aged 25 to 45 in good health. What was sequenced was CD4+ T cells from PBMCs. The rearrangement joins TRBV7-6 to TRBJ2-5; D unresolved. The CDR3 DNA reads as TGTGCCAGCAGCTTAGTGGGGACCCAGTACTTC. Amino acids: CASSLVGTQYF.